The clone carrying this T cell receptor beta chain was counted once. Repertoires were generated with immunoSEQ multiplex PCR, while TCRdb's copy carries only in-frame clones and drops some. The data show around 37,000 clones, about 92% seen once. This sample is drawn from a study of T cell changes during pregnancy in multiple sclerosis. CDR1 is SGHDN and CDR2 is FVKESK in the germline V gene. V lost 0 bases and J lost 2; bases outside the gene matches: 7. This CDR3 has 16 amino acids. The sample here was CD8+ T cells from peripheral blood mononuclear cells, taken before pregnancy. The source of this sequence is a female donor with multiple sclerosis, enrolled in a pregnancy study. The chain carries TRBV14 and TRBJ2-7; TRBD1 aligns across 7 bases. The CDR3 reads CASSQDYRTGAYEQYF. The CDR3 DNA is TGTGCCAGCAGCCAAGATTATCGGACAGGAGCCTACGAGCAGTACTTC.